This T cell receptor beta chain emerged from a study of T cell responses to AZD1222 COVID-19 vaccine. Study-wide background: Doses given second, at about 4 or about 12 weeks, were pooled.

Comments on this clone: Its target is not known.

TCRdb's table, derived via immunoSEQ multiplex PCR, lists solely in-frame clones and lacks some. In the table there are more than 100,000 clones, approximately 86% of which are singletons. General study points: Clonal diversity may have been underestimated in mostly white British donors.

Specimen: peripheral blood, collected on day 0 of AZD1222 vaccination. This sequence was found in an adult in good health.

CDR3 protein: CASSSTGGGNQPQHF. The CDR3 DNA sequence: TGCGCCAGCAGCTCTACAGGGGGTGGCAATCAGCCCCAGCATTTT. V usage is TRBV5-1 and J usage is TRBJ1-5; 8 bases are shared with TRBD1. Germline lookup yields CDR1 SGHRS and CDR2 YFSETQ. J gave up 2 bases and V 3 bases, and 4 bases lay outside the gene matches. The length of the CDR3 is 15 residues. The whole variable domain, filled in from reference TRBV5-1 and TRBJ1-5, reads KAGVTQTPRYLIKTRGQQVTLSCSPISGHRSVSWYQQTPGQGLQFLFEYFSETQRNKGNFPGRFSGRQFSNSRSEMNVSTLELGDSALYLCASSSTGGGNQPQHFGDGTRLSIL.